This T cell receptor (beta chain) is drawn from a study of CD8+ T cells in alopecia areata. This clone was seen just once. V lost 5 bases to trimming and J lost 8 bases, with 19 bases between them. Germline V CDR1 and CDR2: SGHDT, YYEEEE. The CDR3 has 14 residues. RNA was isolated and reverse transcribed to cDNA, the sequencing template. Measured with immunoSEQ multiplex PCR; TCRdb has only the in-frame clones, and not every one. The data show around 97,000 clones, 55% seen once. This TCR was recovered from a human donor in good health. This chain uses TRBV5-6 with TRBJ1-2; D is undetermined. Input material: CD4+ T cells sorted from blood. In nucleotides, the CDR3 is TGTGCCAGCAGTCCAAGACCAGGTGGGCACGGCTACACCTTC. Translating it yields CASSPRPGGHGYTF. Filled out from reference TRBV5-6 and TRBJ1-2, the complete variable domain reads DAGVTQSPTHLIKTRGQQVTLRCSPKSGHDTVSWYQQALGQGPQFIFQYYEEEERQRGNFPDRFSGHQFPNYSSELNVNALLLGDSALYLCASSPRPGGHGYTFGSGTRLTVV.